In this sample, the clone carrying this T cell receptor beta chain turned up a few times. Its antigen is unidentified. Trimming removed 4 bases from V and 4 bases from J; junction bases left unmatched: 6. This CDR3 has 14 residues. Germline V gene lookup returns CDR1 SGHRS and CDR2 YFSETQ. Production of TCR cDNA was by 5'RACE template switching, which also added a universal primer site and UMIs. In TCRdb, the 5' RACE reads were re-called with MiXCR into one record per CDR3 protein. The sample yields some 340,000 distinct CDR3 sequences, about 10% seen once. The sample belongs to a study of T cells after yellow fever vaccination. Notes on the study in general: Clones that expanded after primary vaccination mostly reappeared after the booster (96% CD4, 70% to 90% CD8). Weaker overall, the secondary response nonetheless peaked faster (day 5 versus 15).

This clonotype was sampled from a man younger than 30 who received the YFV17D yellow fever vaccine. J is TRBJ2-3 and V is TRBV5-1; 7 nucleotides match TRBD1. The sequencing used CD4+ T cells sorted from PBMCs, collected 45 days after the yellow fever booster vaccination. In DNA form, the CDR3 reads TGCGCCAGCAGCGGAACAGGGGTAGCAGATACGCAGTATTTT. Translating it yields CASSGTGVADTQYF.